This TCR beta chain was profiled in a study of regulatory T cells in long-lasting Graves disease (dated by TCRdb to about 2021). Context from the whole study: Persistent Graves' disease was defined as antithyroid drug treatment for over 5 years with persistently positive TSH receptor autoantibodies. Persistent Graves' disease patients were compared with newly diagnosed Graves' disease patients by peripheral blood TCR sequencing and RNA sequencing. The study was conducted in China and was registered as a clinical trial. A total of about 35 samples underwent TCR sequencing, from roughly 13 patients with persistent Graves' disease and about 20 patients with newly diagnosed Graves' disease. Persistent Graves' disease patients in the clinical cohort had taken antithyroid drugs for approximately ten years on average.

In regard to this clonotype: The antigen this receptor binds is unknown. The record has no base qualities; no much larger clone is one base away.

General study outcomes and caveats: Sequencing and analysis were restricted to the TCR beta chain. Persistent patients shared more public clonotypes among themselves (roughly 2,700) than newly diagnosed patients did (nearly 1,000). Because the primary lesion, thyroid tissue, could not be accessed, the study looked at peripheral blood alone. Preferential use of TRBV28, TRBJ1-2 and TRBJ2-5 was observed in persistent disease, whereas TRBV20-1 and TRBJ2-1 were favored in newly diagnosed disease. As a limitation, the authors acknowledged that the small sample size may reduce accuracy. Compared with newly diagnosed patients, patients with persistent Graves' disease had lower TCR Shannon entropy and fewer highly expanded clones, which suggests clonal expansion.

The time point label for this specimen denotes: persistent/refractory GD, antithyroid drugs over 5 years with positive TRAb. For both TCR sequencing and RNA sequencing, RNA was extracted from PBMCs in TRIzol. The diagnosis of Graves' disease followed American Thyroid Association guidelines. Patients were recruited from an endocrinology department in Xi'an, China. From each patient, around 8.3 milliliters of peripheral blood was collected into an EDTA anticoagulant tube. PBMCs were isolated by Ficoll Paque Plus density gradient separation without further T cell sorting. RNA quality was checked with an Agilent 2100 Bioanalyzer and agarose gel, and concentration with a NanoDrop 2000. The protocol used for the library was multiplex PCR. Data came from an Illumina HiSeq 4000. To build TCR beta libraries, CDR3 regions were amplified by Arm-PCR using iRepertoire HTBI primers. PCR products were gel purified before sequencing. In the original analysis: A total of 60 to 80 TRBV and some 15 TRBJ segments were identified across samples and were used for gene usage analysis of CDR3 amino acid clonotypes. COPE and FqMerger were used to merge the filtered high-quality paired reads into contigs. Contigs were aligned with BLAST to IMGT TRBV, TRBD and TRBJ reference genes, and CDR3 was defined per IMGT. Clonotypes above 0.1% frequency were classified as highly expanded clones. Shannon entropy was used to measure repertoire diversity, and the Gini coefficient was used to measure V-J evenness. A clonotype was considered public if more than one individual shared it. In TCRdb, the public reads were trimmed at Q25 with fastp and aligned with MiXCR, with productive beta chains retained. Each entry is one CDR3 protein sequence, shown with its most common DNA and genes. Clone size and V and J calls follow TCRdb, not the original study. Here the sample has some 330,000 distinct CDR3 sequences; 20% to 25% occur a single time. The ten largest clones represent 25% to 30% of the sample.

The CDR3 numbers 9 residues from cysteine through phenylalanine. The kept DNA is CDR3 alone, 27 bases in frame from the first base. Based on the germline V gene (reference sequence), the CDR1 and CDR2 sequences are SEHNR and FQNEAQ. Trimming removed 11 bases from V and 6 bases from J, leaving 4 bases between the germline ends. The sequence was obtained from a woman in her thirties or forties with Graves disease. Donor details come from another sample of the same person, matched by shared clones. The source material was peripheral blood mononuclear cells (PBMCs), sampled when the disease was refractory, from a patient treated with antithyroid drugs. The chain is assembled from TRBV7-9 and TRBJ2-2; the D gene remains uncertain. The bases are TGTGCCCCCGCCGGGGAGCTGTTTTTT. This gives the protein CAPAGELFF. Reference TRBV7-9 and TRBJ2-2 genes cover what lies past the CDR3, so the full variable domain is DTGVSQNPRHKITKRGQNVTFRCDPISEHNRLYWYRQTLGQGPEFLTYFQNEAQLEKSRLLSDRFSAERPKGSFSTLEIQRTEQGDSAMYLCAPAGELFFGEGSRLTVL.